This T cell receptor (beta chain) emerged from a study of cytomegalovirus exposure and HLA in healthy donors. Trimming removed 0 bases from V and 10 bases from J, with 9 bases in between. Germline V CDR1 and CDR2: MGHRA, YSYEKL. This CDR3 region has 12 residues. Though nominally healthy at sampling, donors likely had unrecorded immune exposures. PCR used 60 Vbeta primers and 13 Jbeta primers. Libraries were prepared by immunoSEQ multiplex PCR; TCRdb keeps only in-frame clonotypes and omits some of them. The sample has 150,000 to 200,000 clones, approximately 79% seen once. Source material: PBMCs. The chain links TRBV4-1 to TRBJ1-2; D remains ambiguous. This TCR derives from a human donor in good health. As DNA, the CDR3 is TGCGCCAGCAGCCAAGACGGGTGCCTCTACACCTTC. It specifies CASSQDGCLYTF.